This TCR beta chain was captured by sequencing in a study of OX40 agonist ivuxolimab in advanced cancers. Regarding the study as a whole: Both CD4+ and CD8+ T cell populations in blood had undergone clonal expansion by week 6 at 0.1 to 3.0 mg/kg.

The data were produced by immunoSEQ multiplex PCR, yet TCRdb's version contains in-frame clones alone and is incomplete. The profile covers around 10,000 clones, with around 79% appearing a single time and over 20% taken by the ten largest. Of note for this clone: Its specificity is unknown.

V lost 6 bases, J lost 0 bases, and 2 bases stayed unmatched. CDR1 MDHEN and CDR2 SYDVKM come from the germline V gene. There are 14 residues in the CDR3. The sequencing here drew on CD4+ or CD8+ T cells sorted from blood, taken in a trial of the OX40 agonist ivuxolimab. This sequence originates from an adult with an advanced solid tumor such as melanoma, head and neck, liver or kidney cancer. This chain links TRBV28 with TRBJ2-1; 7 nucleotides match TRBD2. CDR3 residues: CASRLAGSYNEQFF. CDR3 sequence (DNA): TGTGCCAGCAGATTAGCGGGCTCCTACAATGAGCAGTTCTTC.